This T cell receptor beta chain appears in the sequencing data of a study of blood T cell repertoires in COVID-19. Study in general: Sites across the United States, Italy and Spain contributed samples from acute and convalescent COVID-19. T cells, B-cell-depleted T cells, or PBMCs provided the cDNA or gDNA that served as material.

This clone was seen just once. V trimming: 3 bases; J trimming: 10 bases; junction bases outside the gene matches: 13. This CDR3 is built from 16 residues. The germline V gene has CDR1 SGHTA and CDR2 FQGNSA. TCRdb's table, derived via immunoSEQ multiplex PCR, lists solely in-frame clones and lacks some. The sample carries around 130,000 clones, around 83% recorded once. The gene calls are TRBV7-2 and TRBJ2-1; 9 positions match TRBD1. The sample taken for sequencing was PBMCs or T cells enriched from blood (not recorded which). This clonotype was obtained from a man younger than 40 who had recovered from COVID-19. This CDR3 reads CASSLGGQGGFWEQFF. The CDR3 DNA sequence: TGTGCCAGCAGCTTGGGGGGACAGGGAGGGTTTTGGGAGCAGTTCTTC.